The sequence of this T cell receptor (beta chain) was determined in a study of metastatic and nonmetastatic thyroid tumors. Study details: Patients with malignant and benign thyroid disease provided blood and tumor or nodule tissue, whose repertoires were compared. Study outcomes and limitations: Patients with malignant thyroid tumors reportedly had significantly higher TCR beta diversity than those with benign nodules, in blood and tumor.

This clone was counted at least ten times. The antigen remains undetermined. From germline, CDR1 is SGDLS and CDR2 YYNGEE. The CDR3 covers 15 residues. V shed 0 bases and J shed 2 bases, with 11 bases lying between them. No treatment of any kind had been given to any patient before thyroid surgery. Original data processing: To classify distant metastasis in papillary thyroid cancer, a model was built from CDR3 differences across clinicopathological groups. TCRdb re-called clones via MiXCR from the PCR reads. For this entry, the V and J calls and clone size follow TCRdb and not the study's own pipeline. The sample carries 25,000 to 30,000 clones, around 17% recorded once.

The sample taken for sequencing was blood. The sequence derives from a male donor with papillary thyroid cancer or a benign thyroid nodule (not recorded which). Some clones in this sample may be carry-over from other donors' samples. This chain uses TRBV9 with TRBJ2-5, with TRBD1 as a possible D gene (5 bases). CDR3 nucleotides: TGTGCCAGCAGCGTAGGCGGCAGGGCGCAAGAGACCCAGTACTTC. It codes for CASSVGGRAQETQYF.